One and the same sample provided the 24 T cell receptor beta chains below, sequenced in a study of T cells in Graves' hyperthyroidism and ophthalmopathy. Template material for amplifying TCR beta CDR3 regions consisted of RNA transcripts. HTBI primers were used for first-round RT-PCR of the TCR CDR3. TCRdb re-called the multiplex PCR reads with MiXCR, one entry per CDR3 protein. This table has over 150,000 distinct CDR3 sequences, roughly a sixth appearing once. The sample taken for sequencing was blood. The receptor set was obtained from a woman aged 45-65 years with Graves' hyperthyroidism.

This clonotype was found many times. This CDR3 is CASSRLGSYEQYF. CDR3 coding DNA: TGTGCCAGCAGCCGTCTTGGGTCCTACGAGCAGTACTTC. The chain carries TRBV3-1 and TRBJ2-7; D remains unclear. The V end was cut by 4 bases, the J end by 1 base, with 8 bases between. Germline loops: CDR1 LGHDT, CDR2 YNNKEL (reference sequence). The CDR3 is 13 amino acids.

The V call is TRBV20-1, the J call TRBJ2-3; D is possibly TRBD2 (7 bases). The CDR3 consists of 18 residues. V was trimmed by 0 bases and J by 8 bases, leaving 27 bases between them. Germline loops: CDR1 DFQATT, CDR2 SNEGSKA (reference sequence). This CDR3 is CSARDTLLGGRGVSTQYF. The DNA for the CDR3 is TGCAGTGCTAGAGACACCCTTTTAGGGGGGAGGGGGGTGAGTACGCAGTATTTT.

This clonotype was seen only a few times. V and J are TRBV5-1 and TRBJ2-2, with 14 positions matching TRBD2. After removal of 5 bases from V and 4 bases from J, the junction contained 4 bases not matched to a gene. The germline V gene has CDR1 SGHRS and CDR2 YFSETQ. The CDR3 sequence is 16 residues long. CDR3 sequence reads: CASRGTSGSPTGELFF. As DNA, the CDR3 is TGCGCCAGCAGGGGGACTAGCGGGAGTCCCACCGGGGAGCTGTTTTTT.

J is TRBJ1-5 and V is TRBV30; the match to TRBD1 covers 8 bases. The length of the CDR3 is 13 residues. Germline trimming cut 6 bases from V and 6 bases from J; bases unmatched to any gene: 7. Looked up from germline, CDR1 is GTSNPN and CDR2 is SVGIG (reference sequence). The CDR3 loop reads CACQADRGQPQHF. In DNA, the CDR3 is TGTGCCTGCCAGGCCGACAGGGGTCAGCCCCAGCATTTT.

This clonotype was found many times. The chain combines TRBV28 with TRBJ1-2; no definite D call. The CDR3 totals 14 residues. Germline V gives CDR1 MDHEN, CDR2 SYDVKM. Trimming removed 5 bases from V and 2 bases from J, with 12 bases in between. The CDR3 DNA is TGTGCCAGCAGTCCCTGGACGGTGAACTATGGCTACACCTTC. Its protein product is CASSPWTVNYGYTF.

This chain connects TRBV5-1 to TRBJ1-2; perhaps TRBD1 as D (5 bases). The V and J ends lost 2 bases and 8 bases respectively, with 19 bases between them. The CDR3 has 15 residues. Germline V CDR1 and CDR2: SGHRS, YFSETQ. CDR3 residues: CASSLRATGPGGYTF. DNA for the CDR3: TGCGCCAGCAGCTTAAGGGCTACAGGCCCCGGGGGCTACACCTTC.

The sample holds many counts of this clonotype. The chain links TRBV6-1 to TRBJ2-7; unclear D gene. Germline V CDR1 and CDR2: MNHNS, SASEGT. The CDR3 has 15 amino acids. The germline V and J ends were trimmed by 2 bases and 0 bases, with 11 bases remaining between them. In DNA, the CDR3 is TGTGCCAGCAGTGAACCTCAGTATTACTCCTACGAGCAGTACTTC. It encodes CASSEPQYYSYEQYF.

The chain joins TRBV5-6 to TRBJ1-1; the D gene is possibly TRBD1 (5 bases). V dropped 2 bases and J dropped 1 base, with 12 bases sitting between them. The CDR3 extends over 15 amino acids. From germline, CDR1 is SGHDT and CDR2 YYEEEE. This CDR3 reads CASSFLSGRNTEAFF. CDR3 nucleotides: TGTGCCAGCAGCTTTCTTTCAGGGAGGAACACTGAAGCTTTCTTT. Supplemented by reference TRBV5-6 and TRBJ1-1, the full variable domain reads DAGVTQSPTHLIKTRGQQVTLRCSPKSGHDTVSWYQQALGQGPQFIFQYYEEEERQRGNFPDRFSGHQFPNYSSELNVNALLLGDSALYLCASSFLSGRNTEAFFGQGTRLTVV.

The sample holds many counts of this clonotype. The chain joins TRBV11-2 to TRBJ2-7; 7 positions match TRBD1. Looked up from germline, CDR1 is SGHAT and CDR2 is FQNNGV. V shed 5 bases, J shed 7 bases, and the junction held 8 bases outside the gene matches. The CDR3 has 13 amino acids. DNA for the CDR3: TGTGCCAGCAGCCCTGGGACAGCGCAGGAGCAGTACTTC. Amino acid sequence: CASSPGTAQEQYF.

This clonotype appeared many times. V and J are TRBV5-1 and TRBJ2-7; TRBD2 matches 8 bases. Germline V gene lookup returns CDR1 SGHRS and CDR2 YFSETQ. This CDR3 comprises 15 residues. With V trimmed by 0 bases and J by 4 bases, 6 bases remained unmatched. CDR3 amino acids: CASSLGTGGPYEQYF. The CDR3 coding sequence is TGCGCCAGCAGCTTGGGAACGGGAGGGCCTTACGAGCAGTACTTC.

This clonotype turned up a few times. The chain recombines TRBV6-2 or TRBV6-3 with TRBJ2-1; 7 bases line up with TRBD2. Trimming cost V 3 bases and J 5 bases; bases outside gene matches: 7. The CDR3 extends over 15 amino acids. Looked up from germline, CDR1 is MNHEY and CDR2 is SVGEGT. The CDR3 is CASSYDREVDNEQFF. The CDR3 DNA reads TGTGCCAGCAGTTATGATCGGGAGGTCGACAATGAGCAGTTCTTC.

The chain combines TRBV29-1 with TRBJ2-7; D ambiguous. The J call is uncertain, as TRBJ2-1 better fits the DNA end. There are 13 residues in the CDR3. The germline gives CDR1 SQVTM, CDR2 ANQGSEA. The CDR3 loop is CSVGVDLSYEQFF. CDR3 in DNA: TGCAGCGTTGGCGTGGACCTTTCCTACGAGCAGTTCTTC.

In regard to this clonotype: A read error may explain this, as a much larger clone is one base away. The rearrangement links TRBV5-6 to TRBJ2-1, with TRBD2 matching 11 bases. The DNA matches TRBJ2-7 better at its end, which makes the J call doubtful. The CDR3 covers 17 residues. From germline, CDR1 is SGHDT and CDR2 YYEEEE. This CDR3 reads CASSSVLAGASYNEQYF. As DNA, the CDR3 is TGTGCCAGCAGCTCGGTACTAGCGGGAGCATCCTACAATGAGCAGTACTTC.

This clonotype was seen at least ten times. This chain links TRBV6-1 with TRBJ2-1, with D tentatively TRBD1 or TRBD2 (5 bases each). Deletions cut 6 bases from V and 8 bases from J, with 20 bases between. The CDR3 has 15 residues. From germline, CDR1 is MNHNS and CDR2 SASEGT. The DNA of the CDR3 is TGTGCCAGCAGACTCGGACTCCTTGGGGGAGATGAGCAGTTCTTC. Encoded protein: CASRLGLLGGDEQFF.

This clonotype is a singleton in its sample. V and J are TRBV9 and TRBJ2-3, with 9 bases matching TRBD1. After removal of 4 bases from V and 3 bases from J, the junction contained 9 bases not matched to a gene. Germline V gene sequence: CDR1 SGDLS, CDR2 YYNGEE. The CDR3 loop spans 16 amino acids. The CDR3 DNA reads TGTGCCAGCAGCCTCCGGGACAGGGCAGGGACAGATACGCAGTATTTT. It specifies CASSLRDRAGTDTQYF.

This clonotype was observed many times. The DNA of the CDR3 is TGTGCCAGCAGCCAAAGGACAGGGACTTCTAACTATGGCTACACCTTC. Its protein is CASSQRTGTSNYGYTF. The chain has TRBV3-1 and TRBJ1-2, with 8 bases lining up with TRBD1. The V segment lost 2 bases and the J segment 0 bases; nucleotides outside the gene matches: 5. The germline V gene has CDR1 LGHDT and CDR2 YNNKEL (reference sequence). The CDR3 sequence is 16 residues long. Together with reference TRBV3-1 and TRBJ1-2, the CDR3 gives the full variable domain: DTAVSQTPKYLVTQMGNDKSIKCEQNLGHDTMYWYKQDSKKFLKIMFSYNNKELIINETVPNRFSPKSPDKAHLNLHINSLELGDSAVYFCASSQRTGTSNYGYTFGSGTRLTVV.

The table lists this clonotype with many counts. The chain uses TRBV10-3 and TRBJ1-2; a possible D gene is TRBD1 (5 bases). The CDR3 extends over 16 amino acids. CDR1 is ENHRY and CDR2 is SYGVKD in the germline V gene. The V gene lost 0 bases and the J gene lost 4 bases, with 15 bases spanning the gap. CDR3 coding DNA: TGTGCCATCAGTGAGTCGAATTCGGGGGTCGGCTATGGCTACACCTTC. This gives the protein CAISESNSGVGYGYTF.

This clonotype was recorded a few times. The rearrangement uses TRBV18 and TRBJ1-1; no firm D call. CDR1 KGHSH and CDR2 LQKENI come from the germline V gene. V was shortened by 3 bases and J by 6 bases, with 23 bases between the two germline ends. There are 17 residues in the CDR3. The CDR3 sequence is CASSPGSIRLGLPEAFF. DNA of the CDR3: TGTGCCAGCTCACCGGGATCAATCAGACTTGGTCTCCCTGAAGCTTTCTTT. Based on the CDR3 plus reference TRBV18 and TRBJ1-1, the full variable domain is NAGVMQNPRHLVRRRGQEARLRCSPMKGHSHVYWYRQLPEEGLKFMVYLQKENIIDESGMPKERFSAEFPKEGPSILRIQQVVRGDSAAYFCASSPGSIRLGLPEAFFGQGTRLTVV.

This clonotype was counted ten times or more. The CDR3: CASSPGLVFISYNEQFF. In nucleotides, the CDR3 is TGTGCCAGCAGTCCGGGACTAGTTTTCATCTCCTACAATGAGCAGTTCTTC. The chain couples TRBV12-3 or TRBV12-4 to TRBJ2-1; 8 bases are a match to TRBD2. The V and J ends lost 5 bases and 0 bases, in that order; junction bases with no gene match: 9. This CDR3 comprises 17 residues.

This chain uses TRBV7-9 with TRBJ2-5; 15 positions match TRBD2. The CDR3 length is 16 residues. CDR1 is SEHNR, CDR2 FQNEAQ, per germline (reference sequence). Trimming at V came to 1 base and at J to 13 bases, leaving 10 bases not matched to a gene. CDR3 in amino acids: CASSLVGSGLAGGRYF. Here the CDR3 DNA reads TGTGCCAGCAGCTTAGTAGGGTCGGGACTAGCGGGAGGAAGGTACTTC.

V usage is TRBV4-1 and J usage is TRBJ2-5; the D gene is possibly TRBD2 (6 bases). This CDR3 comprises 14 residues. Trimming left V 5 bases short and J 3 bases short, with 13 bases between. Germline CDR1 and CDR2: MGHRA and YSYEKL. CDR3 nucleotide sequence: TGCGCCAGCAGCTTGAAGGGGACTGAAGAGACCCAGTACTTC. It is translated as CASSLKGTEETQYF.

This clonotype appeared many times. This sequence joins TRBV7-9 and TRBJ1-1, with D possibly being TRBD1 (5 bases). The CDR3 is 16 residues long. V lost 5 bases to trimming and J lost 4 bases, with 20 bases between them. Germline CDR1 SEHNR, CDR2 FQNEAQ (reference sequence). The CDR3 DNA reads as TGTGCCAGCAGCCCAAGACCGACAGCCCCGGGCACTGAAGCTTTCTTT. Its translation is CASSPRPTAPGTEAFF.

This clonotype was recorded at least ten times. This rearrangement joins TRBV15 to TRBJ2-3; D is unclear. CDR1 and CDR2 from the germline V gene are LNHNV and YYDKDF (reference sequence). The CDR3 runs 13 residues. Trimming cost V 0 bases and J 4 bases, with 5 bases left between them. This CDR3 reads CATSRDPADTQYF. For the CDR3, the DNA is TGTGCCACCAGCAGAGATCCGGCAGATACGCAGTATTTT.

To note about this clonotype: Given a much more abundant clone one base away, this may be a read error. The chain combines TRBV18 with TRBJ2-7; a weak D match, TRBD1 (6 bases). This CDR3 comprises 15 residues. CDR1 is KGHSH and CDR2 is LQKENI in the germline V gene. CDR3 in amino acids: CASSPGGQSSYKQYF. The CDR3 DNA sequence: TGTGCCAGCTCACCAGGGGGCCAGTCCTCCTACAAGCAGTACTTC.